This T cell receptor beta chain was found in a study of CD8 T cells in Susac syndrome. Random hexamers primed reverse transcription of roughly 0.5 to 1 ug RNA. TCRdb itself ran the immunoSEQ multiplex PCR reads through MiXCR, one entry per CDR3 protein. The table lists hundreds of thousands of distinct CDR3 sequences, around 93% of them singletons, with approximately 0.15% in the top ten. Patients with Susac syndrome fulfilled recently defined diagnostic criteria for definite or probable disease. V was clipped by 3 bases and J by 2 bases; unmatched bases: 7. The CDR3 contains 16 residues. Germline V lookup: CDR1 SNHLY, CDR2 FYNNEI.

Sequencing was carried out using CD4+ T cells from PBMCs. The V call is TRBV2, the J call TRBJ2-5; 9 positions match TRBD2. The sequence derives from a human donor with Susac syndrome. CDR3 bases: TGTGCCAGCAGTGACCTCGGGACTAGCAAACAAGAGACCCAGTACTTC. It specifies CASSDLGTSKQETQYF.